Each of the 21 T cell receptor beta chains below was sequenced from the same sample in a study of T cell responses to AZD1222 COVID-19 vaccine. Sequencing used immunoSEQ multiplex PCR; TCRdb keeps in-frame clones, though not all of them. The repertoire holds approximately 200,000 clones, with more than 85% as singletons. This specimen consisted of peripheral blood, obtained 28 days after the second AZD1222 dose. The receptors shown here come from an adult who received the AZD1222 COVID-19 vaccine.

This clone was observed a few times. This chain uses TRBV5-5 with TRBJ1-1, with D unclear. This CDR3 spans 14 amino acids. V lost 1 base and J lost 0, with 7 bases in between. CDR1 and CDR2 from the germline V gene are SGHKS and YYEKEE (reference sequence). CDR3 coding DNA: TGTGCCAGCAGCTTGCTACAAATGAACACTGAAGCTTTCTTT. It codes for CASSLLQMNTEAFF.

V gene TRBV6-2 or TRBV6-3 combines with J gene TRBJ1-2; the D gene is possibly TRBD1 (5 bases). The CDR3 is 15 residues long. Germline loops: CDR1 MNHEY, CDR2 SVGEGT. V dropped 6 bases and J dropped 0 bases, with 14 bases sitting between them. The DNA for the CDR3 is TGTGCCAGCAGACCTTTGACAGAGACTAACTATGGCTACACCTTC. Protein: CASRPLTETNYGYTF.

This chain uses TRBV4-1 with TRBJ2-7; 8 nucleotides match TRBD1. Germline V gene data show CDR1 as MGHRA and CDR2 as YSYEKL. The CDR3 extends over 15 amino acids. Germline trimming cut 1 base from V and 4 bases from J; bases unmatched to any gene: 6. DNA for the CDR3: TGCGCCAGCAGCCAAGGAGACAGGGGCCCTTACGAGCAGTACTTC. It is translated as CASSQGDRGPYEQYF.

This clone was observed a few times. This chain links TRBV30 with TRBJ2-7; D call uncertain. The CDR3 runs 14 residues. Trimming cost V 1 base and J 1 base, with 11 bases left between them. Germline V lookup: CDR1 GTSNPN, CDR2 SVGIG (reference sequence). The CDR3 reads CAWSGIGISYEQYF. The CDR3 region has the DNA TGTGCCTGGAGTGGTATCGGAATTTCCTACGAGCAGTACTTC.

The V call is TRBV19, the J call TRBJ1-1; TRBD1 aligns across 10 bases. The CDR3 sequence is 13 residues long. The germline V gene has CDR1 LNHDA and CDR2 SQIVND (reference sequence). V was clipped by 5 bases and J by 5 bases; unmatched bases: 2. The CDR3 sequence: CASSADRGTEAFF. The CDR3 coding sequence is TGTGCCAGTAGTGCGGACAGGGGGACTGAAGCTTTCTTT. Supplemented by reference TRBV19 and TRBJ1-1, the full variable domain reads DGGITQSPKYLFRKEGQNVTLSCEQNLNHDAMYWYRQDPGQGLRLIYYSQIVNDFQKGDIAEGYSVSREKKESFPLTVTSAQKNPTAFYLCASSADRGTEAFFGQGTRLTVV.

The chain carries TRBV9 and TRBJ1-4; maybe TRBD1 (6 bases). CDR1 and CDR2 from the germline V gene are SGDLS and YYNGEE. This CDR3 is 14 amino acids long. Deletions cut 4 bases from V and 3 bases from J, with 10 bases between. CDR3 nucleotides: TGTGCCAGCAGCAGAGGGGGTCCTAATGAAAAACTGTTTTTT. This codes for CASSRGGPNEKLFF.

V is TRBV5-4 and J is TRBJ2-7; 7 bases agree with TRBD1. J was trimmed by 3 bases and V by 4 bases; bases with no gene match: 13. The germline CDR1 and CDR2 sequences are SGHNT and YYREEE (reference sequence). The CDR3 consists of 16 residues. CDR3 region: CASSRSTGATIYEQYF. CDR3 sequence (DNA): TGTGCCAGCAGCCGAAGTACAGGGGCGACTATCTACGAGCAGTACTTC.

The J gene is TRBJ2-5, the V gene TRBV30; possibly TRBD1 for D (6 bases). Trimming cost V 4 bases and J 4 bases, with 22 bases left between them. The CDR3 length is 16 residues. Germline loops: CDR1 GTSNPN, CDR2 SVGIG (reference sequence). In DNA form, the CDR3 reads TGTGCCTGGACAAACCATGAACAGGGAAGAGGAGAGACCCAGTACTTC. It specifies CAWTNHEQGRGETQYF.

V gene TRBV6-4 combines with J gene TRBJ1-6; 8 positions match TRBD1. CDR3 length: 15 residues. The germline V gene has CDR1 MRHNA and CDR2 SNTAGT. The junction had 10 bases not matched to a gene; V was cut back by 6 bases and J by 9 bases. For the CDR3, the DNA is TGTGCCAGCAGGGAAGAGGACAGGGCGGGTTCACCCCTCCACTTT. Amino acids: CASREEDRAGSPLHF.

The chain uses TRBV6-4 and TRBJ2-7, with D possibly TRBD1 on 5 matching bases. The length of the CDR3 is 15 residues. CDR1 MRHNA and CDR2 SNTAGT come from the germline V gene. V lost 7 bases and J 6 bases, leaving 22 bases between the germline ends. The CDR3 loop is CASTNALRTRGEQYF. CDR3 DNA: TGTGCCAGCACCAATGCGCTCAGGACACGAGGCGAGCAGTACTTC.

This clone was picked up a small number of times. The genes are TRBV7-9 and TRBJ1-4; TRBD1 is a possible D gene (6 bases). Looked up from germline, CDR1 is SEHNR and CDR2 is FQNEAQ (reference sequence). The CDR3 is made up of 14 amino acids. Between the trimmed V and J ends, which lost 5 bases and 7 bases, there was a span of 14 bases. CDR3 protein: CASSPWGRSEKLFF. As DNA, the CDR3 is TGTGCCAGCAGCCCCTGGGGGCGTAGTGAAAAACTGTTTTTT.

Only a few counts were recorded for this clone. This chain connects TRBV24-1 to TRBJ2-1; TRBD1 aligns across 9 bases. Germline V gene data show CDR1 as KGHDR and CDR2 as SFDVKD. This CDR3 region has 15 residues. The V gene end was trimmed by 7 bases and the J gene end by 5 bases; junction bases not matched to a gene: 8. The CDR3 loop is CATRGHDRGNNEQFF. The CDR3 bases are TGTGCCACCAGGGGGCATGACAGGGGGAACAATGAGCAGTTCTTC.

V and J are TRBV7-8 and TRBJ1-1; D may be TRBD1 (6 bases). Germline V lookup: CDR1 SGHVS, CDR2 FQNEAQ. The CDR3 has 15 amino acids. The ends were cut back, 4 bases at V and 6 bases at J, with 18 bases in the middle. The CDR3 reads CASSSKDSRSAEAFF. Here the CDR3 DNA reads TGTGCCAGCAGCTCCAAGGACAGTCGGTCGGCTGAAGCTTTCTTT.

This clone was found once. This rearrangement joins TRBV9 to TRBJ1-2; 8 bases align to TRBD1. CDR1 is SGDLS and CDR2 is YYNGEE in the germline V gene. V lost 5 bases and J lost 5; bases outside the gene matches: 8. This CDR3 comprises 14 residues. The CDR3 spells CASRSSGGRYGYTF. The CDR3 DNA sequence: TGTGCCAGCAGATCCTCAGGGGGCCGGTATGGCTACACCTTC.

This chain joins TRBV6-1 and TRBJ1-2; D is ambiguous. V dropped 2 bases and J dropped 4 bases, with 17 bases sitting between them. The CDR3 extends over 16 amino acids. Germline V gene lookup returns CDR1 MNHNS and CDR2 SASEGT. The CDR3 loop reads CASSEPRPLNIYGYTF. The CDR3 nucleotides are TGTGCCAGCAGTGAACCCAGGCCACTTAACATCTATGGCTACACCTTC.

This clone appeared once. The J gene is TRBJ2-7, the V gene TRBV11-2; D is possibly TRBD2 (5 bases). The V gene lost 1 base and the J gene lost 0 bases, with 10 bases spanning the gap. This CDR3 contains 15 residues. CDR1 SGHAT and CDR2 FQNNGV come from the germline V gene. Written as DNA, the CDR3 is TGTGCCAGCAGCTTAGCGGGGTCCAGCTCCTACGAGCAGTACTTC. As protein: CASSLAGSSSYEQYF.

Worth noting for this clone: Different DNA sequences within this sample yield the same CDR3. This chain links TRBV5-1 with TRBJ2-1; the match to TRBD1 covers 10 bases. The CDR3 sequence is 16 residues long. Germline V gene sequence: CDR1 SGHRS, CDR2 YFSETQ. V trimming: 0 bases; J trimming: 6 bases; junction bases outside the gene matches: 6. The chain's CDR3 is CASSLGRQGASNEQFF. As DNA, the CDR3 is TGCGCCAGCAGCTTGGGTCGACAGGGGGCCTCCAATGAGCAGTTCTTC.

The chain combines TRBV20-1 with TRBJ2-7; the match to TRBD1 covers 12 bases. Germline lookup yields CDR1 DFQATT and CDR2 SNEGSKA (reference sequence). The CDR3 covers 17 residues. Trimming cost V 3 bases and J 6 bases; bases outside gene matches: 15. CDR3 coding DNA: TGCAGTGCTAGTCTTTCACTACCGGGACAGGGGGCATCCGAGCAGTACTTC. Encoded protein: CSASLSLPGQGASEQYF.

This sequence joins TRBV3-1 (or the pseudogene TRBV3-2) and TRBJ1-1, with D perhaps matching TRBD1 (5 bases). The CDR3 is made up of 13 amino acids. Germline V lookup: CDR1 LGHDT, CDR2 YNNKEL (reference sequence). The V and J ends lost 4 bases and 6 bases respectively, with 12 bases between them. The CDR3 bases are TGTGCCAGCAGCCCCCCAGGGAGGTCTGAAGCTTTCTTT. Encoded protein: CASSPPGRSEAFF.

The genes are TRBV19 and TRBJ2-7; TRBD2 aligns across 8 bases. Germline CDR1 and CDR2: LNHDA and SQIVND (reference sequence). The length of the CDR3 is 14 residues. J lost 2 bases, V lost 5 bases, and 5 bases had no gene match. The CDR3 spells CASSPLAVTYEQYF. The CDR3 coding sequence is TGTGCCAGTAGTCCACTAGCGGTAACCTACGAGCAGTACTTC. The entire variable domain, with the rest obtained from reference TRBV19 and TRBJ2-7, is as follows: DGGITQSPKYLFRKEGQNVTLSCEQNLNHDAMYWYRQDPGQGLRLIYYSQIVNDFQKGDIAEGYSVSREKKESFPLTVTSAQKNPTAFYLCASSPLAVTYEQYFGPGTRLTVT.

The chain is built from TRBV5-1 and TRBJ2-7; the D gene is possibly TRBD2 (6 bases). The CDR3 runs to 13 residues. The V end lost 7 bases, the J end lost 3 bases, and 14 bases lay between the germline ends. In germline, CDR1 is SGHRS, CDR2 YFSETQ. CDR3 sequence: CASGKTSVYEQYF. The CDR3 bases are TGCGCCAGCGGAAAGACTAGTGTCTACGAGCAGTACTTC.